The source of this T cell receptor beta chain is a study of cytomegalovirus exposure and HLA in healthy donors. Study-wide results and caveats: Cytomegalovirus association was assigned to 170 or so TCR beta chains. Relative to equally common others, HLA-associated TCR beta chains showed greater clonal expansion in a later analysis. Productive status was seen about 90% or about 30% of the time for most TCR beta V segments in an earlier analysis.

Use of 60 Vbeta and 13 Jbeta primers characterized the PCR. Clones were read by immunoSEQ multiplex PCR, and TCRdb kept only the in-frame ones, dropping some. The sample carries some 110,000 clones, roughly 79% recorded once. On this clone itself: The target antigen is unknown.

This TCR was sampled from a woman aged 18 to 35 in good health and CMV-seronegative. Sequenced sample: PBMCs.

The CDR3 sequence is CAWRTVYEQYF. The CDR3 DNA sequence: TGTGCCTGGAGGACAGTTTACGAGCAGTACTTC. The J gene is TRBJ2-7, the V gene TRBV30, with D possibly TRBD1 on 5 matching bases. Germline CDR1 reads GTSNPN; CDR2 reads SVGIG (reference sequence). Between the trimmed V and J ends, which lost 3 bases and 4 bases, there was a span of 7 bases. The CDR3 totals 11 residues.